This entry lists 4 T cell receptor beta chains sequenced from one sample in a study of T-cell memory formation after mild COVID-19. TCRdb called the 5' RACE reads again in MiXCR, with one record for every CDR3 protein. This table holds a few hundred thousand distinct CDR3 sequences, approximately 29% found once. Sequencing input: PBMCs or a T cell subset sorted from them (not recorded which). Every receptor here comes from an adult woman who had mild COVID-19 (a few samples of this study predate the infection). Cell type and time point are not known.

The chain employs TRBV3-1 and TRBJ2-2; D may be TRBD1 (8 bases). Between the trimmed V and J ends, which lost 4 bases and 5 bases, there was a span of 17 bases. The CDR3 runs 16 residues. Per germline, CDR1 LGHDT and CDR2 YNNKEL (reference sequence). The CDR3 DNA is TGTGCCAGCAGCCTGTACGGACAGGGAGGGACCGGGGAGCTGTTTTTT. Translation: CASSLYGQGGTGELFF.

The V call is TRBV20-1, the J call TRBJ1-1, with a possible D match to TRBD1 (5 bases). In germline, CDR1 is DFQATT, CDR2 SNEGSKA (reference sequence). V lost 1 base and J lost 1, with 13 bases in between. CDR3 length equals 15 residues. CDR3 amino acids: CSARVAGRKNTEAFF. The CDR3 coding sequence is TGCAGTGCTAGAGTGGCAGGGCGTAAGAACACTGAAGCTTTCTTT.

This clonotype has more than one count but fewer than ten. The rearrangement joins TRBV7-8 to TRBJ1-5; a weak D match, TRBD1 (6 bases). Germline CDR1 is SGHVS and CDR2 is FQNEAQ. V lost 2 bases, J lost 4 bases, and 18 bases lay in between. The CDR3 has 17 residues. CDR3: CASSLHPPGQLNQPQHF. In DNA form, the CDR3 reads TGTGCCAGCAGCTTACACCCCCCAGGACAGCTAAATCAGCCCCAGCATTTT.

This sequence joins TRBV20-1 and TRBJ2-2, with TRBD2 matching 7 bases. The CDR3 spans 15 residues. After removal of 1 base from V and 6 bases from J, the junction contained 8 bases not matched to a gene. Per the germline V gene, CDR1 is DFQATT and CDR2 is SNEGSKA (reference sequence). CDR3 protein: CSARGSGTKSGELFF. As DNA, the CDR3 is TGCAGTGCTAGAGGGTCCGGGACTAAGTCCGGGGAGCTGTTTTTT.